This TCR beta chain was sequenced for a study of blood T cells in healthy people across ages. Then a second PCR, running roughly 7 to 11 cycles, was carried out with a sample-barcoded 5' primer and a J-beta primer mix. TCRdb used MiXCR to reprocess the 5' RACE reads, holding one entry per CDR3 protein. The sample yields roughly 800,000 distinct CDR3 sequences, about 36% seen once. The CDR3 has 16 amino acids. V gave up 2 bases and J gave up 5 bases, with 18 bases separating them. The chain combines TRBV12-3 or TRBV12-4 with TRBJ1-2; D perhaps matches TRBD1 (6 bases). This TCR came from a man aged 18-30 years in good health. Sequenced material: blood. The CDR3 region is CASSLNVGGGEYGYTF. DNA of the CDR3: TGTGCCAGCAGTTTAAACGTGGGGGGGGGCGAATATGGCTACACCTTC.